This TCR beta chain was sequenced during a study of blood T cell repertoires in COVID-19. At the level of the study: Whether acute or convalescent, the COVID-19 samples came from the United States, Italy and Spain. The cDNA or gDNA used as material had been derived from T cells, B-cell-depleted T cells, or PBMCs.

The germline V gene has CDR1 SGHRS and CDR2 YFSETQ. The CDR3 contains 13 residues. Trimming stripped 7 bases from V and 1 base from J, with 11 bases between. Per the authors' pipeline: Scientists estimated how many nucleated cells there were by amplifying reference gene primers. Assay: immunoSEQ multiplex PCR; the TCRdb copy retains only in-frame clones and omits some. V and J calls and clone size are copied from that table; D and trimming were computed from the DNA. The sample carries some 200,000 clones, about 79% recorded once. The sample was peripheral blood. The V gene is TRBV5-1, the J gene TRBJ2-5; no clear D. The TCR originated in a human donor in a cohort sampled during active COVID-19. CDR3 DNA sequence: TGCGCCAGCCAGCGCTCCAGCCAAGAGACCCAGTACTTC. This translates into CASQRSSQETQYF.